These 19 T cell receptor beta chains originate from one sample sequenced in a study of T cell changes during pregnancy in multiple sclerosis. Produced via immunoSEQ multiplex PCR; TCRdb's table is partial and in-frame only. The table lists over 55,000 clones, around 93% of them singletons, with around 1.8% in the top ten. The source material was peripheral blood, sampled after pregnancy. The receptor set was obtained from a female donor with multiple sclerosis, enrolled in a pregnancy study.

The genes are TRBV28 and TRBJ1-2, with D hard to call. Per germline, CDR1 MDHEN and CDR2 SYDVKM. The CDR3 has 14 residues. Trimming took off 1 base at V and 4 bases at J, with 10 bases between the two ends. CDR3 sequence (DNA): TGTGCCAGCAGTTTATTACGCCGGAGCTATGGCTACACCTTC. This gives the protein CASSLLRRSYGYTF.

The V gene is TRBV13, the J gene TRBJ2-7, with D possibly TRBD1 on 5 matching bases. V lost 4 bases and J 3 bases, leaving 10 bases between the germline ends. CDR3 length equals 13 residues. CDR1 is PRHDT, CDR2 FYEKMQ, per germline (reference sequence). CDR3 bases: TGTGCCAGCAGCTGGCGACAGAGCTACGAGCAGTACTTC. Its protein is CASSWRQSYEQYF.

This chain joins TRBV28 and TRBJ1-2, with D hard to call. With 3 bases removed from V and 8 bases from J, the gap between germline ends came to 13 bases. Germline V gene data show CDR1 as MDHEN and CDR2 as SYDVKM. The CDR3 spans 13 residues. CDR3 nucleotide sequence: TGTGCCAGCAGTTTGCCGGTCCCGGGAGGCTACACCTTC. It specifies CASSLPVPGGYTF.

This clone was recorded only once. This chain connects TRBV2 to TRBJ1-4, with 10 bases lining up with TRBD1. V dropped 6 bases and J dropped 6; count of bases not matched to a gene: 10. This CDR3 has 16 residues. Germline lookup yields CDR1 SNHLY and CDR2 FYNNEI. CDR3 coding DNA: TGTGCCAGCAGGGCGACAGGGGGCGGTTTGCATGAAAAACTGTTTTTT. Amino acids: CASRATGGGLHEKLFF.

The J gene is TRBJ2-3, the V gene TRBV2; 10 nucleotides agree with TRBD2. V trimming: 6 bases; J trimming: 4 bases; junction bases outside the gene matches: 16. Germline CDR1 and CDR2: SNHLY and FYNNEI. The CDR3 covers 18 residues. For the CDR3, the DNA is TGTGCCAGCAGCGAGGAAGCGGGAGGGCCGGGGGGCCCAGATACGCAGTATTTT. Residues: CASSEEAGGPGGPDTQYF.

The chain joins TRBV7-6 to TRBJ1-1; tentatively, D is TRBD1 (6 bases). Germline loops: CDR1 SGHVS, CDR2 FNYEAQ. The CDR3 has 16 residues. The V gene lost 1 base and the J gene lost 1 base, with 13 bases spanning the gap. CDR3 nucleotide sequence: TGTGCCAGCAGCTTAGGGGGGGGCGTTAGGAACACTGAAGCTTTCTTT. This codes for CASSLGGGVRNTEAFF.

There are a few counts of this clone. This chain joins TRBV4-3 and TRBJ2-5; 15 positions agree with TRBD2. J was trimmed by 10 bases and V by 0 bases; bases with no gene match: 9. Per the germline V gene, CDR1 is LGHNA and CDR2 is YSLEER. The CDR3 runs 17 residues. The CDR3 spells CASSQDPGLAGGQIQYF. DNA of the CDR3: TGCGCCAGCAGCCAAGATCCGGGACTAGCGGGAGGCCAGATCCAGTACTTC.

This chain joins TRBV29-1 and TRBJ2-2; 7 nucleotides line up with TRBD1. This CDR3 comprises 14 residues. The trim removed 4 bases at V and 5 bases at J, leaving 7 bases unmatched. From germline, CDR1 is SQVTM and CDR2 ANQGSEA. CDR3 coding DNA: TGCAGCGTTGGAACCGGGACAGCTACCGGGGAGCTGTTTTTT. Its translation: CSVGTGTATGELFF.

V gene TRBV5-6 combines with J gene TRBJ2-7, with TRBD1 matching 8 bases. The CDR3 has 17 amino acids. Germline lookup yields CDR1 SGHDT and CDR2 YYEEEE. Trimming removed 0 bases from V and 3 bases from J; junction bases left unmatched: 11. CDR3 nucleotides: TGTGCCAGCAGCTTGGGTGCGGCAGGGGGCTCCCGCTACGAGCAGTACTTC. Its translation: CASSLGAAGGSRYEQYF.

V usage is TRBV27 and J usage is TRBJ2-7; possible D gene TRBD2, 6 bases. Looked up from germline, CDR1 is MNHEY and CDR2 is SMNVEV (reference sequence). The CDR3 runs 16 residues. Trimming pared 6 bases from V and 2 bases from J, leaving 20 bases between. The CDR3 is CASRPGSGGRPYEQYF. Here the CDR3 DNA reads TGTGCCAGCAGGCCCGGCTCCGGGGGTCGACCCTACGAGCAGTACTTC.

The chain couples TRBV19 to TRBJ2-7; 9 nucleotides match TRBD2. After removal of 5 bases from V and 3 bases from J, the junction contained 11 bases not matched to a gene. This CDR3 region has 16 residues. The germline V gene has CDR1 LNHDA and CDR2 SQIVND (reference sequence). For the CDR3, the DNA is TGTGCCAGTAGTCGCGCTAGCGGGATTGGAGGCTACGAGCAGTACTTC. This codes for CASSRASGIGGYEQYF.

The rearrangement joins TRBV5-6 to TRBJ2-2; TRBD1 matches at 12 bases. V was pared by 4 bases and J by 6 bases, with 4 bases of the junction left unmatched. Germline V lookup: CDR1 SGHDT, CDR2 YYEEEE. CDR3 length: 15 amino acids. The CDR3 bases are TGTGCCAGCAGCGCCCGGGACAGGGGGCCCGGGGAGCTGTTTTTT. Its translation: CASSARDRGPGELFF.

The CDR3 region has the DNA TGTGCCAGCAGCATAAACATCCCGCCGTGGGACTCAAAACGGGACGGGGAGCTGTTTTTT. Translating it yields CASSINIPPWDSKRDGELFF. The chain carries TRBV7-6 and TRBJ2-2; D perhaps matches TRBD2 (6 bases). The length of the CDR3 is 20 residues. V was cut by 5 bases and J by 7 bases, with 32 bases left in between. Germline V gene sequence: CDR1 SGHVS, CDR2 FNYEAQ.

The V and J genes are TRBV7-2 and TRBJ2-7; 8 positions match TRBD1. The V and J ends lost 4 bases and 4 bases, in that order; junction bases with no gene match: 3. Germline values: CDR1 SGHTA, CDR2 FQGNSA. This CDR3 has 13 residues. CDR3 amino acids: CASSSGTGYEQYF. The CDR3 region has the DNA TGTGCCAGCAGCTCCGGGACAGGTTACGAGCAGTACTTC.

The rearrangement uses TRBV7-3 and TRBJ2-7, with 8 bases that match TRBD2. The CDR3 spans 15 residues. Germline values: CDR1 SGHTA, CDR2 FQGTGA. Trimming took 5 bases from V and 0 from J; bases not matched to a gene: 6. Here the CDR3 reads CASSPGSGNSYEQYF. The DNA of the CDR3 is TGTGCCAGCAGCCCAGGTAGCGGGAACTCCTACGAGCAGTACTTC.

The V call is TRBV2, the J call TRBJ2-2, with TRBD1 matching over 9 bases. J gave up 3 bases and V 7 bases, and 6 bases lay outside the gene matches. This CDR3 has 15 amino acids. The germline V gene encodes CDR1 SNHLY and CDR2 FYNNEI. CDR3 DNA: TGTGCCAGCACCCGGGACAGGGTGGACACCGGGGAGCTGTTTTTT. Protein sequence: CASTRDRVDTGELFF.

The chain links TRBV9 to TRBJ2-2; possibly TRBD2 for D (5 bases). This CDR3 has 17 amino acids. Per the germline V gene, CDR1 is SGDLS and CDR2 is YYNGEE. V dropped 0 bases and J dropped 6 bases, with 18 bases sitting between them. The CDR3 bases are TGTGCCAGCAGCGTAGTTTCGGGGATAACATCGTCCGGGGAGCTGTTTTTT. Its protein is CASSVVSGITSSGELFF.

The chain is built from TRBV5-4 and TRBJ2-5; TRBD2 matches 14 bases. Germline assignment: CDR1 SGHNT and CDR2 YYREEE (reference sequence). V trimming: 4 bases; J trimming: 1 base; junction bases outside the gene matches: 6. CDR3 length: 17 residues. CDR3 sequence: CASSVGTSGRFQETQYF. The CDR3 region has the DNA TGTGCCAGCAGCGTAGGGACTAGCGGGAGATTCCAAGAGACCCAGTACTTC.

This clone has just one count. The chain couples TRBV7-6 to TRBJ2-1; perhaps TRBD1 as D (6 bases). Trimming stripped 6 bases from V and 8 bases from J, with 17 bases between. The CDR3 runs to 14 residues. Germline V CDR1 and CDR2: SGHVS, FNYEAQ. The chain's CDR3 is CASSHRVSEDEQFF. In DNA, the CDR3 is TGTGCCAGCAGTCACAGGGTTTCGGAAGATGAGCAGTTCTTC. The whole variable domain, remainder taken from reference TRBV7-6 and TRBJ2-1, is GAGVSQSPRYKVTKRGQDVALRCDPISGHVSLYWYRQALGQGPEFLTYFNYEAQQDKSGLPNDRFSAERPEGSISTLTIQRTEQRDSAMYRCASSHRVSEDEQFFGPGTRLTVL.